The sequence of this TCR beta chain was determined in a study of shared clonotypes between healthy human individuals. Study-wide background: Donors, aged 18 to 49, were a couple of women and a few men. Researchers assigned three CD4 naive, three CD4 memory, two CD8 naive and one CD8 memory plate to each donor. Study results and limitations: Researchers sampled blood only, noting tissue repertoires likely differ. Naive CD4 clonotypes were shared across a handful of donors at roughly 5.5%.

The CDR3 runs 13 residues. Germline CDR1 is SGHTA and CDR2 is FQGNSA. Deletions cut 8 bases from V and 5 bases from J, with 13 bases between. On this clone itself: What it binds is unknown.

Clones were read by immunoSEQ multiplex PCR, and TCRdb kept only the in-frame ones, dropping some. The table records about 2 million clones, roughly 94% of them present only once. Input material: naive CD4+ T cells sorted from blood. Subset: CD45RA+ positively selected. The chain recombines TRBV7-2 with TRBJ2-1; D is perhaps TRBD2 (6 bases). The receptor was isolated from a man younger than 30 in good health. The CDR3 DNA reads TGTGCCAGCGGGACTCCGTCCAACAATGAGCAGTTCTTC. Amino acid sequence: CASGTPSNNEQFF.